This is a list of T cell receptor beta chains from one sample in a study of T-cell reconstitution after alpha-beta-depleted transplantation in children. TCRdb fed the PCR reads into MiXCR, producing one record per CDR3 protein. The sample has about 300,000 distinct CDR3 sequences; 9.5% to 13% are singletons. This material consisted of PBMCs, taken before TCRalphabeta/CD19-depleted stem cell transplant. All receptors derive from a boy under two years old with acute myeloid leukemia, due to receive a stem cell transplant. Both conserved end residues are part of each CDR3. The D gene is left open where the match is weak. The size entry is marked missing in some rows and otherwise reads once, few, many or a size class.

TRBD1,TRBJ2-1,TRBV11-2,few,TGTGCCAGCAGCATTCCTTGGACAGGGAGACTGGAGGACAATGAGCAGTTCTTC,CASSIPWTGRLEDNEQFF
-,TRBJ2-3,TRBV27,many,TGTGCCAGCAGTTTAAGGGTTACAGATACGCAGTATTTT,CASSLRVTDTQYF
TRBD1,TRBJ2-3,TRBV10-3,few,TGTGCCATCAGGACAGGGGATACGCAGTATTTT,CAIRTGDTQYF
TRBD1,TRBJ1-1,TRBV18,many,TGTGCCAGCTCACCAGTGCAGGGGGGCAACACTGAAGCTTTCTTT,CASSPVQGGNTEAFF
TRBD2,TRBJ2-2,TRBV4-2,many,TGTGCCAGCAGCCAGATCACTAGCGGGAGGGCCGCCGGGGAGCTGTTTTTT,CASSQITSGRAAGELFF
TRBD1,TRBJ2-7,TRBV5-1,many,TGCGCCAGCAGCTTGGCTATCCACAGGGGGCGAGACGAGCAGTACTTC,CASSLAIHRGRDEQYF
-,TRBJ2-3,TRBV5-6,many,TGTGCCAGCAGCCAAACAGTCCCCGATACGCAGTATTTT,CASSQTVPDTQYF
TRBD2,TRBJ2-3,TRBV5-1,few,TGCGCCAGCAGCTTGGAAGGCGGGAGGCCGGATACGCAGTATTTT,CASSLEGGRPDTQYF
TRBD2,TRBJ2-3,TRBV15,-,TGTGCCACCGCCGAAGGACTAGCGGGGTCAGATACGCAGTATTTT,CATAEGLAGSDTQYF
-,TRBJ2-5,TRBV7-2,few,TGTGCCAGCAGCTTACCAAGCGTTGAGACCCAGTACTTC,CASSLPSVETQYF
-,TRBJ1-5,TRBV18,-,TGTGCCAGCTCATCAACCCAGGGGAACAATCAGCCCCAGCATTTT,CASSSTQGNNQPQHF
-,TRBJ2-7,TRBV5-1,-,TGCGCCAGCACGCGGGGTAGCTCCTACGAGCAGTACTTC,CASTRGSSYEQYF